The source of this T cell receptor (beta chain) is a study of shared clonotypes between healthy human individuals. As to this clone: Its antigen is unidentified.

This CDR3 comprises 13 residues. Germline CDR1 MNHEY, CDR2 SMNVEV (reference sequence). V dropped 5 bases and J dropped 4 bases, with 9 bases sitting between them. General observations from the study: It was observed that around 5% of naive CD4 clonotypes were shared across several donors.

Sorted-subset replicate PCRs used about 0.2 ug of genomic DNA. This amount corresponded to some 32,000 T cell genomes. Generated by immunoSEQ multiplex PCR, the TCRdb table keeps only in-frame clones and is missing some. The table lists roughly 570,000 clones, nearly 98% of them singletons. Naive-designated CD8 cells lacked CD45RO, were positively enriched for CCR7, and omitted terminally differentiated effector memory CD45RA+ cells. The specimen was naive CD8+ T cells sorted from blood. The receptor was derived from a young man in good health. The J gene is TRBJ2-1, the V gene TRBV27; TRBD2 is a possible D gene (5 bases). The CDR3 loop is CASSPGSYNEQFF. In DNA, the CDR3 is TGTGCCAGCAGTCCGGGATCTTACAATGAGCAGTTCTTC.